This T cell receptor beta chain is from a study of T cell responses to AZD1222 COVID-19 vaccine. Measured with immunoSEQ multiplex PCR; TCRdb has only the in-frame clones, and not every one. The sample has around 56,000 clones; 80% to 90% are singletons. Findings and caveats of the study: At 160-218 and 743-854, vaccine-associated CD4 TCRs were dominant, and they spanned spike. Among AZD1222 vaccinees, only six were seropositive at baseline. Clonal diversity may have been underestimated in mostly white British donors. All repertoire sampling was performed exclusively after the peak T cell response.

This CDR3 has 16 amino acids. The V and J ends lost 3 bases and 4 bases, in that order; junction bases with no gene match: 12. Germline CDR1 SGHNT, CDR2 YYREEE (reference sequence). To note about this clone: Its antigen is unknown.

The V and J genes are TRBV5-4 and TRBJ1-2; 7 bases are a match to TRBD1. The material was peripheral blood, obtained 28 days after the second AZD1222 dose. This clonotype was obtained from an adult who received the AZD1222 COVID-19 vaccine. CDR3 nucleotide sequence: TGTGCCAGCAGCTCATATTCGACAGGGAGGAGCTATGGCTACACCTTC. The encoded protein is CASSSYSTGRSYGYTF.